The T cell receptor beta chain under discussion was sequenced for a study of early T cells in non-severe SARS-CoV-2 infection. Study summary: Bulk RNA from unsorted whole blood was sequenced; chains were unpaired.

Study outcomes and limitations: VDJdb matches were skewed toward anti-spike CD8 T cell responses.

Individual cDNA molecules carried attached unique molecular identifiers. TCRdb fed the 5' RACE reads into MiXCR, producing one record per CDR3 protein. The sample carries about 98,000 distinct CDR3 sequences, 9.5% to 12% recorded once. This clonotype was seen only a few times. Its antigen is still unknown. This CDR3 is built from 15 residues. Germline CDR1 is SGHTA and CDR2 is FQGNSA. V was shortened by 9 bases and J by 0 bases, with 14 bases between the two germline ends. The specimen sequenced was whole blood. The sequence was collected from an adult who was a healthcare worker with PCR-confirmed SARS-CoV-2 infection or an uninfected control (not recorded which). This chain connects TRBV7-2 to TRBJ2-2; no clear D. The CDR3 DNA sequence: TGTGCCAGTGCCCGGGTGGTCGCGAACACCGGGGAGCTGTTTTTT. Amino acid sequence: CASARVVANTGELFF.